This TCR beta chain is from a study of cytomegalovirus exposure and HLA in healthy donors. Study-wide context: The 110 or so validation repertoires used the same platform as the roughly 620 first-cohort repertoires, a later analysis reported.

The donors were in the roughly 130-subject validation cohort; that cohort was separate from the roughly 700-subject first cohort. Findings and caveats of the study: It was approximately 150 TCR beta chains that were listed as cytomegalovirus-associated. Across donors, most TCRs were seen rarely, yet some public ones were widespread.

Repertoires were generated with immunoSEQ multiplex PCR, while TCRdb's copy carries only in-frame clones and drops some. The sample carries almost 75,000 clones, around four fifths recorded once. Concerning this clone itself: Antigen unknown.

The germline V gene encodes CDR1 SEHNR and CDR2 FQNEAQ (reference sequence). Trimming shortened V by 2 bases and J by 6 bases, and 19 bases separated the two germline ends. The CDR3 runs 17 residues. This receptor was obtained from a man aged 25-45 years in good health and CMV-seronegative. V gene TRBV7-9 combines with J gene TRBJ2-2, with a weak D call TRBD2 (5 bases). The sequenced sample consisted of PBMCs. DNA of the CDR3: TGTGCCAGCAGCTTATATGTGGGTTTCGGAGGAGCCGGGGAGCTGTTTTTT. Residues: CASSLYVGFGGAGELFF.